This TCR beta chain was retrieved from a study of cytomegalovirus exposure and HLA in healthy donors. The CDR3 is made up of 16 amino acids. Trimming removed 3 bases from V and 2 bases from J; junction bases left unmatched: 8. Germline V gene lookup returns CDR1 SGHNT and CDR2 YYREEE (reference sequence). The PCR contained 60 Vbeta and 13 Jbeta primers. Sequencing was performed with immunoSEQ multiplex PCR; in TCRdb, only in-frame clones are kept and a portion is missing. The sample contains approximately 160,000 clones, approximately 72% of which appear only once. Sample: PBMCs. The rearrangement uses TRBV5-4 and TRBJ1-3; 7 positions agree with TRBD1. The source of this sequence is a man aged 45-60 years in good health and CMV-seronegative. CDR3 loop: CASSSSDRTTGNTIYF. The CDR3 nucleotides read TGTGCCAGCAGCTCTTCGGACAGGACGACTGGAAACACCATATATTTT. Complete variable domain (other parts from reference TRBV5-4 and TRBJ1-3): ETGVTQSPTHLIKTRGQQVTLRCSSQSGHNTVSWYQQALGQGPQFIFQYYREEENGRGNFPPRFSGLQFPNYSSELNVNALELDDSALYLCASSSSDRTTGNTIYFGEGSWLTVV.